The T cell receptor (beta chain) under discussion was sequenced for a study of T cell responses to AZD1222 COVID-19 vaccine. The germline V gene has CDR1 LGHNT and CDR2 FRNRAP. The CDR3 is made up of 15 amino acids. The trim removed 1 base at V and 5 bases at J, leaving 6 bases unmatched. TCRdb keeps only in-frame clones here, not all; method: immunoSEQ multiplex PCR. The data hold under 200,000 clones, with just over 90% observed a single time. The chain carries TRBV12-5 and TRBJ2-5, with TRBD2 matching 8 bases. The sequence came from an adult in good health. The sequenced sample was peripheral blood, obtained on day 0 of AZD1222 vaccination. The CDR3 DNA follows: TGTGCTAGTGGTTTGGAACTAGCGGTGGGGGAGACCCAGTACTTC. Its protein product is CASGLELAVGETQYF.